These T cell receptor beta chains were read from a single sample in a study of CD8+CD57+ T cells in acquired aplastic anemia. MiXCR, applied by TCRdb to the reads, yields one record per CDR3 protein. The profile covers hundreds of thousands of distinct CDR3 sequences, with around 68% appearing a single time and around 4% taken by the ten largest. The sequenced sample consisted of sorted CD4+, CD8+, or CD8+CD57+ T cells (not recorded which) from PBMCs. The origin of the receptors is a human donor in good health, serving as a control. The CDR3 runs from the conserved cysteine through the conserved F or W. The size entry is marked missing in some rows and otherwise reads once, few, many or a size class.

CDR3	size	V	J
CASTGRSEQYF	few	TRBV7-3	TRBJ2-7
CASSKGGNTEELFF	NA	TRBV7-2	TRBJ1-4
CASNLSQQDEQHF	NA	TRBV2	TRBJ2-7
CASSNGGGDTQDF	NA	TRBV7-3	TRBJ2-3
CASRAIAGRADTQYF	NA	TRBV7-2	TRBJ2-3
CSARPPPGSASYNEQFF	many	TRBV20-1	TRBJ2-1
CASSLSPRTNTEAFF	many	TRBV7-2	TRBJ1-1
CASSLAGGDNSYNEQFF	NA	TRBV5-1	TRBJ2-1
CASSTGLISKATQYF	NA	TRBV7-9	TRBJ2-3
CASSASKKGNTEAFF	NA	TRBV25-1	TRBJ1-1
CASTHMGHNEQFF	few	TRBV25-1	TRBJ2-1
CAIRALAGSTDTQYF	few	TRBV10-3	TRBJ2-3
CASPKPGQTYGYTF	many	TRBV6-5	TRBJ1-2
CASNSGGQETQYF	many	TRBV5-1	TRBJ2-5
CASSPNRGRNEAFF	NA	TRBV7-2	TRBJ1-1
CSASGDRAVHQPQHF	many	TRBV20-1	TRBJ1-5
CASSGAAGVTDKLFF	NA	TRBV9	TRBJ1-4
CAIRIYKNPGYTF	NA	TRBV10-3	TRBJ1-2
CASSLSGDSGNTIYF	many	TRBV3-1	TRBJ1-3
CASSLGALILTDTQYF	NA	TRBV11-2	TRBJ2-3
CASSLASGGAKKLFF	NA	TRBV7-8	TRBJ1-4
CASSQPGLAGAGSAQYF	NA	TRBV4-3	TRBJ2-3
CAIHPNGANVLTF	NA	TRBV10-3	TRBJ2-6
CASSLFSGHNGEQYF	few	TRBV7-9	TRBJ2-7
CSARAGISSSYEQYF	NA	TRBV20-1	TRBJ2-7
CASGTSFAPAMETQYF	many	TRBV6-1	TRBJ2-5
CASTSTGGEYEQYF	NA	TRBV11-2	TRBJ2-7
CSARGRQGHGYIF	NA	TRBV20-1	TRBJ1-2
CSARDRSQPRELFF	once	TRBV20-1	TRBJ2-2
CASSSRAGRSAF	NA	TRBV5-1	TRBJ1-2
CASSLTKIDRGGIYSNQPQHF	NA	TRBV7-2	TRBJ1-5
CASLTVGGSSSYEQYF	many	TRBV6-6	TRBJ2-7
CASSHGQGIFYEQYF	few	TRBV11-2	TRBJ2-7